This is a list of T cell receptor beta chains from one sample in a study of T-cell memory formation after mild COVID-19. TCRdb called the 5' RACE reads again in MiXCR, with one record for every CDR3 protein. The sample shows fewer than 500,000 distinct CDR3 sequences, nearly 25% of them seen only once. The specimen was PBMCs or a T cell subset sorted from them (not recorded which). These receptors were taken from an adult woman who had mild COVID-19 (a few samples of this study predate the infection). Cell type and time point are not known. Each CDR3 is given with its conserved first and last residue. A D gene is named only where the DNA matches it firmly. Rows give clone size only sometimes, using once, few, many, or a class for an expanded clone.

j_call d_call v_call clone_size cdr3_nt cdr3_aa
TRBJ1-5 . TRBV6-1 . TGTGACAGCAGTGACAAGGGACTGGGCAATCAGCCCCAGCATTTT CDSSDKGLGNQPQHF
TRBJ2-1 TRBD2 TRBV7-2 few TGTGCCAGCAGCTTCGACGGGACTACTTCCTACAATGAGCAGTTCTTC CASSFDGTTSYNEQFF
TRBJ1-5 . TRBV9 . TGTGCCAGCAGCGACAGGGCCAATCAGCCCCAGCATTTT CASSDRANQPQHF
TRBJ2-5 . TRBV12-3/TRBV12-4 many TGTGCCAGCAGTCTCGCTCAGGGACAAGAGACCCAGTACTTC CASSLAQGQETQYF
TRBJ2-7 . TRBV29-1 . TGCAGCGTTCTGACCTTACCGTATGAGCAGTACTTC CSVLTLPYEQYF
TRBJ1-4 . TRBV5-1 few TGCGCCAGCAGCTCCAGCCTCCAGGATGAAAAACTGTTTTTT CASSSSLQDEKLFF
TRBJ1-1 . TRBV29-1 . TGCAGCGTTGCTCGGATAGAAGCTTTCTTT CSVARIEAFF
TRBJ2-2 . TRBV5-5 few TGTGCCAGCAGCTTGTATATCGGAGGGAGTTGGCTCGGGGAGCTGTTTTTT CASSLYIGGSWLGELFF
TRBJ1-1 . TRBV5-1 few TGCGCCAGCAGCTTAGAAGGAACTATCGACACTGAAGCTTTCTTT CASSLEGTIDTEAFF
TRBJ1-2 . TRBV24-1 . TGTGCCACCAGTGGTTCCGGGTTTTCCTATGGCTACACCTTC CATSGSGFSYGYTF
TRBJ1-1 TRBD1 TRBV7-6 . TGTGCCAGCAGCGGCCCCGGGACAGGGTCGGCTGAAGCTTTCTTT CASSGPGTGSAEAFF
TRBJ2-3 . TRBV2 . TGTGCCAGGGGGGGGGCCAAAACAGATACGCAGTATTTT CARGGAKTDTQYF
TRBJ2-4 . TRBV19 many TGTGCCAGGGAAGGGGACCAGGCCAAAAACATTCAGTACTTC CAREGDQAKNIQYF
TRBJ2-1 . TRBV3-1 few TGTGCCAGCAGCCAAGTTAGCAACAATGAGCAGTTCTTC CASSQVSNNEQFF
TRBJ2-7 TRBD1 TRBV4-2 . TGTGCCAGCAGCCAGGGACAGGGGGCAGATTACGAGCAGTACTTC CASSQGQGADYEQYF
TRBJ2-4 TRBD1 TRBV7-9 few TGTGCCAGCAGCTTAGTAGGGACAGGCGTCATAGCCAAAAACATTCAGTACTTC CASSLVGTGVIAKNIQYF
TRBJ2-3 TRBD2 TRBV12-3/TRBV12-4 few TGTGCCAGCCCCGCCGGGGAGGGCGAGTTTGGGGATACGCAGTATTTT CASPAGEGEFGDTQYF
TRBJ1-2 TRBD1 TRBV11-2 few TGTGCCAGCAGCTTAGCCCACAGGGGACCTTATGGCTACACCTTC CASSLAHRGPYGYTF
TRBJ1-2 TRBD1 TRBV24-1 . TGTGCCACCAGTTCCGACAGGGGGAACGATGGCTACACCTTC CATSSDRGNDGYTF
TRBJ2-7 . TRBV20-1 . TGCAGTGCTTCCGGGGACTCCTACGAGCAGTACTTC CSASGDSYEQYF
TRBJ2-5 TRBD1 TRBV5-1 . TGCGCCAGCAGCAGAACAGGGGGCCTAGAGACCCAGTACTTC CASSRTGGLETQYF
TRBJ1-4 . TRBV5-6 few TGTGCCAGCAGCTGGGGACCTAGGGGCAAGGAAAAACTGTTTTTT CASSWGPRGKEKLFF
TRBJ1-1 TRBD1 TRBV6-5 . TGTGCCAGCAGTTACTCGACAGGGGACACTGAAGCTTTCTTT CASSYSTGDTEAFF
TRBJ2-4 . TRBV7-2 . TGTGCCAGCAGCTTAGCGGAGTATGGGGCCAAAAACATTCAGTACTTC CASSLAEYGAKNIQYF
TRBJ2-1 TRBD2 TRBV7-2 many TGTGCCAGCAGCCTGGATAGCGGGAGGGCCGGTAATGAGCAGTTCTTC CASSLDSGRAGNEQFF
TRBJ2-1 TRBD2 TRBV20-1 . TGCAGTGCTAGAGAACCCCAACTAGCGGGAGGGTCCTACTCCTACAATGAGCAGTTCTTC CSAREPQLAGGSYSYNEQFF
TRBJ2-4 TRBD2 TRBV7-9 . TGTGCCAGCAGCTTGGTGTACAGGGTAGAGCGGGAGGACAAAAACATTCAGTACTTC CASSLVYRVEREDKNIQYF
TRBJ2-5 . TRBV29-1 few TGCAGCAGCTCGGGACGGCTCTCAGAGACCCAGTACTTC CSSSGRLSETQYF